Following are 25 T cell receptor beta chains from one sample sequenced in a study of blood T cells in healthy people across ages. The second PCR ran about 6 to 12 cycles with a sample-barcoded 5' primer and J-beta primers. In TCRdb, the 5' RACE reads were re-called with MiXCR into one record per CDR3 protein. The repertoire holds approximately 2,000,000 distinct CDR3 sequences, with about 39% as singletons. Sequenced material: blood. All receptors derive from a human donor in good health.

The chain links TRBV13 to TRBJ2-3; D might be TRBD1 or TRBD2, each matching 5 bases. Trimming left V 6 bases short and J 5 bases short, with 21 bases between. CDR1 is PRHDT, CDR2 FYEKMQ, per germline (reference sequence). This CDR3 is built from 16 residues. CDR3 loop: CASSRAGTSEGDTQYF. The CDR3 DNA sequence: TGTGCCAGCAGTCGGGCTGGGACGAGTGAAGGAGATACGCAGTATTTT.

Remarks on this clonotype: The germline gene is not matched at one end of the junction; a read error may be the cause. The rearrangement links TRBV2 to TRBJ2-7; no definite D call. Germline V lookup: CDR1 SNHLY, CDR2 FYNNEI. The CDR3 contains 13 residues. The CDR3 bases are TGTACCAGCCTCCTTGGGATTCCCTACGAGCAGTACTTC. This sequence encodes CTSLLGIPYEQYF.

This clonotype came up a few times. The rearrangement joins TRBV6-2 or TRBV6-3 to TRBJ2-1, with D possibly being TRBD1 (5 bases). V gave up 0 bases and J gave up 9 bases, with 6 bases separating them. The germline V gene encodes CDR1 MNHEY and CDR2 SVGEGT. This CDR3 spans 12 amino acids. The CDR3 loop is CASSYSGAEQFF. The CDR3 bases are TGTGCCAGCAGTTACTCAGGGGCTGAGCAGTTCTTC.

The rearrangement joins TRBV5-1 to TRBJ1-5, with D possibly matching TRBD1 (5 bases). The CDR3 has 13 amino acids. Per the germline V gene, CDR1 is SGHRS and CDR2 is YFSETQ. V was clipped by 0 bases and J by 8 bases, with 9 bases between them. The CDR3 DNA is TGCGCCAGCAGCTTGGGAGGGGAGAAGCCCCAGCATTTT. Translation gives CASSLGGEKPQHF. The full variable domain, with the rest looked up from reference TRBV5-1 and TRBJ1-5, is KAGVTQTPRYLIKTRGQQVTLSCSPISGHRSVSWYQQTPGQGLQFLFEYFSETQRNKGNFPGRFSGRQFSNSRSEMNVSTLELGDSALYLCASSLGGEKPQHFGDGTRLSIL.

This rearrangement joins TRBV7-2 to TRBJ2-3, with D hard to call. Germline V gene data show CDR1 as SGHTA and CDR2 as FQGNSA. V was shortened by 0 bases and J by 2 bases, with 9 bases between the two germline ends. The CDR3 sequence is 15 residues long. The CDR3 DNA reads TGTGCCAGCAGCTTAGCTCCAGCCTACACAGATACGCAGTATTTT. This codes for CASSLAPAYTDTQYF.

CDR3 DNA: TGCGCCAGCAGCCCCTCAGGCAGGATGACTAGCTGGGGAGGGTTTGTGAATGAGCAGTTCTTC. It specifies CASSPSGRMTSWGGFVNEQFF. The V and J genes are TRBV5-1 and TRBJ2-1; 7 bases agree with TRBD2. Germline-derived CDR1 and CDR2 are SGHRS and YFSETQ. The junction had 29 bases not matched to a gene; V was cut back by 4 bases and J by 7 bases. This CDR3 has 21 residues.

The chain has TRBV2 and TRBJ2-3, with D maybe TRBD1 (5 bases). Germline V gene sequence: CDR1 SNHLY, CDR2 FYNNEI. Trimming stripped 2 bases from V and 6 bases from J, with 12 bases between. The length of the CDR3 is 14 residues. The CDR3 nucleotides read TGTGCCAGCAGTGAATTTGCAGGGTTTGATACGCAGTATTTT. Translating it yields CASSEFAGFDTQYF.

The chain employs TRBV30 and TRBJ1-2, with no clear D. CDR1 GTSNPN and CDR2 SVGIG come from the germline V gene (reference sequence). The CDR3 has 18 amino acids. The germline V and J ends were trimmed by 3 bases and 2 bases, with 25 bases remaining between them. The CDR3, as DNA: TGTGCCTGGAGCCTCACTCCACCCTGGCAGCTAGGGAACTATGGCTACACCTTC. It encodes CAWSLTPPWQLGNYGYTF. The whole variable domain, remainder taken from reference TRBV30 and TRBJ1-2, is SQTIHQWPATLVQPVGSPLSLECTVEGTSNPNLYWYRQAAGRGLQLLFYSVGIGQISSEVPQNLSASRPQDRQFILSSKKLLLSDSGFYLCAWSLTPPWQLGNYGYTFGSGTRLTVV.

The chain combines TRBV7-9 with TRBJ1-1; 7 positions match TRBD1. The germline V gene has CDR1 SEHNR and CDR2 FQNEAQ (reference sequence). The ends lost 3 bases at V and 11 bases at J; junction bases unmatched: 9. The CDR3 sequence is 13 residues long. This CDR3 reads CASSFTGTELAFF. The DNA of the CDR3 is TGTGCCAGCAGCTTTACCGGGACAGAATTGGCTTTCTTT. The whole variable domain, filled in from reference TRBV7-9 and TRBJ1-1, reads DTGVSQNPRHKITKRGQNVTFRCDPISEHNRLYWYRQTLGQGPEFLTYFQNEAQLEKSRLLSDRFSAERPKGSFSTLEIQRTEQGDSAMYLCASSFTGTELAFFGQGTRLTVV.

This clonotype has more than one count but fewer than ten. The genes are TRBV4-3 and TRBJ2-3; D unresolved. V shed 3 bases and J shed 3 bases, with 10 bases lying between them. CDR3 length: 14 amino acids. CDR1 and CDR2 (germline): LGHNA, YSLEER. The CDR3 here is CASSHSPRTDTQYF. For the CDR3, the DNA is TGCGCCAGCAGCCATTCTCCCCGGACAGATACGCAGTATTTT.

A few counts support this clonotype. This rearrangement joins TRBV20-1 to TRBJ2-1; TRBD2 matches at 13 bases. This CDR3 comprises 17 residues. Looked up from germline, CDR1 is DFQATT and CDR2 is SNEGSKA (reference sequence). V lost 0 bases to trimming and J lost 8 bases; unmatched junction nucleotides: 10. CDR3 sequence: CSARDATSGGAVDEQFF. The CDR3 bases are TGCAGTGCTAGAGACGCCACTAGCGGGGGGGCTGTGGATGAGCAGTTCTTC.

This clonotype showed up just a few times. This chain links TRBV24-1 with TRBJ1-2; D is uncertain. V was pared by 1 base and J by 6 bases, with 8 bases between. Germline-derived CDR1 and CDR2 are KGHDR and SFDVKD. This CDR3 is built from 13 residues. The CDR3 nucleotides are TGTGCCACCAGTGATTTATCAGTCAATGGCTACACCTTC. It is translated as CATSDLSVNGYTF.

The chain joins TRBV20-1 to TRBJ1-2; D perhaps matches TRBD1 (6 bases). Trimming pared 4 bases from V and 3 bases from J, leaving 12 bases between. CDR3 length: 13 amino acids. Germline CDR1 DFQATT, CDR2 SNEGSKA (reference sequence). This CDR3 is CSATLDRHYGYTF. CDR3 nucleotides: TGCAGTGCTACCTTGGACAGACACTATGGCTACACCTTC.

The chain is built from TRBV4-3 and TRBJ1-1; 7 nucleotides align to TRBD1. This CDR3 comprises 16 residues. The J segment lost 7 bases and the V segment lost 2 bases, leaving 13 bases of the junction unmatched. CDR1 and CDR2 (germline): LGHNA, YSLEER. The chain's CDR3 is CASSQNPMTGLVEAFF. CDR3 in DNA: TGCGCCAGCAGCCAAAATCCCATGACAGGGCTTGTTGAAGCTTTCTTT.

J is TRBJ2-5 and V is TRBV7-9, with TRBD1 matching 7 bases. CDR1 is SEHNR, CDR2 FQNEAQ, per germline (reference sequence). The V gene end was trimmed by 4 bases and the J gene end by 3 bases; junction bases not matched to a gene: 14. This CDR3 is 17 amino acids long. Written as DNA, the CDR3 is TGTGCCAGCAGCTCTTCAATGCCCGGGACAGCGGAAGAGACCCAGTACTTC. Its translation is CASSSSMPGTAEETQYF.

This clonotype was picked up a small number of times. CDR3 loop: CSVDGWGDGIDSEAFF. DNA for the CDR3: TGCAGCGTCGATGGATGGGGGGACGGAATTGACTCTGAAGCTTTCTTT. This chain joins TRBV29-1 and TRBJ1-1; possibly TRBD1 for D (5 bases). Germline loops: CDR1 SQVTM, CDR2 ANQGSEA. Trimming left V 6 bases short and J 6 bases short, with 26 bases between. This CDR3 is built from 16 residues.

CDR3 loop: CASSFESPWEQYF. CDR3 nucleotides: TGTGCCAGCAGTTTCGAGAGCCCCTGGGAGCAGTACTTC. The chain has TRBV12-3 or TRBV12-4 and TRBJ2-4, with D possibly being TRBD2 (5 bases). The CDR3 has 13 residues. Trimming stripped 3 bases from V and 13 bases from J, with 16 bases between.

This sequence joins TRBV2 and TRBJ2-5; 7 bases agree with TRBD2. CDR3 length: 13 residues. Germline CDR1 and CDR2: SNHLY and FYNNEI. The trim removed 9 bases at V and 0 bases at J, leaving 4 bases unmatched. The CDR3 region is CARGSGHQETQYF. CDR3 sequence (DNA): TGTGCCAGAGGTAGCGGGCACCAAGAGACCCAGTACTTC. Based on the CDR3 plus reference TRBV2 and TRBJ2-5, the full variable domain is EPEVTQTPSHQVTQMGQEVILRCVPISNHLYFYWYRQILGQKVEFLVSFYNNEISEKSEIFDDQFSVERPDGSNFTLKIRSTKLEDSAMYFCARGSGHQETQYFGPGTRLLVL.

In its sample, this clonotype was seen once. V is TRBV6-2 or TRBV6-3 and J is TRBJ2-3, with a weak D call TRBD2 (6 bases). With 4 bases removed from V and 2 bases from J, the gap between germline ends came to 13 bases. From germline, CDR1 is MNHEY and CDR2 SVGEGT. This CDR3 has 15 residues. CDR3 amino acids: CASSLLRGPTDTQYF. The CDR3 coding sequence is TGTGCCAGCAGTTTATTGCGGGGACCCACAGATACGCAGTATTTT.

The V and J genes are TRBV4-3 and TRBJ1-4, with TRBD1 identical over 12 bases. The germline V gene has CDR1 LGHNA and CDR2 YSLEER. J was trimmed by 5 bases and V by 5 bases; bases with no gene match: 18. CDR3 length: 20 amino acids. The chain's CDR3 is CASSAAGTGGRLTQNEKLFF. The CDR3 DNA is TGCGCCAGCAGCGCAGCCGGGACAGGGGGCCGTCTTACCCAAAATGAAAAACTGTTTTTT.

This clonotype was seen more than once but under ten times. The rearrangement links TRBV6-4 to TRBJ2-1; 7 bases map to TRBD1. The CDR3 contains 15 residues. J was trimmed by 0 bases and V by 6 bases; bases with no gene match: 5. Germline loops: CDR1 MRHNA, CDR2 SNTAGT. The CDR3 nucleotides read TGTGCCAGCAGAGCGACAGGGCGCTCCTACAATGAGCAGTTCTTC. Translated: CASRATGRSYNEQFF.

The V gene is TRBV7-9, the J gene TRBJ1-1, with D perhaps matching TRBD1 (5 bases). The germline V gene encodes CDR1 SEHNR and CDR2 FQNEAQ (reference sequence). V was shortened by 5 bases and J by 1 base, with 14 bases between the two germline ends. The CDR3 consists of 15 residues. The CDR3 DNA reads TGTGCCAGCAGCCCGTATTTGGGGCCGAACACTGAAGCTTTCTTT. Translated, it gives CASSPYLGPNTEAFF.

The chain has TRBV24-1 and TRBJ2-1; D uncertain. The CDR3 has 14 residues. The V and J ends lost 5 bases and 1 base respectively, with 8 bases between them. CDR1 and CDR2 (germline): KGHDR, SFDVKD. The CDR3 here is CATSGTPSYNEQFF. CDR3 coding DNA: TGTGCCACCAGTGGGACCCCTTCCTACAATGAGCAGTTCTTC.

On this clonotype: Germline and junction disagree at one end, which may indicate a read error. The CDR3 is CAGSLDIRQETQYF. The CDR3, as DNA: TGTGCCGGCAGCTTAGATATACGCCAAGAGACCCAGTACTTC. This rearrangement joins TRBV7-2 to TRBJ2-5; D unresolved. CDR1 is SGHTA, CDR2 FQGNSA, per germline. The CDR3 sequence is 14 residues long. The full variable domain, its missing parts supplied by reference TRBV7-2 and TRBJ2-5, is GAGVSQSPSNKVTEKGKDVELRCDPISGHTALYWYRQSLGQGLEFLIYFQGNSAPDKSGLPSDRFSAERTGGSVSTLTIQRTQQEDSAVYLCAGSLDIRQETQYFGPGTRLLVL.

In this sample, this clonotype turned up many times. This chain connects TRBV20-1 to TRBJ2-4; weak D call: TRBD1 (6 bases). V dropped 0 bases and J dropped 6 bases, with 12 bases sitting between them. In germline, CDR1 is DFQATT, CDR2 SNEGSKA (reference sequence). The CDR3 runs to 14 residues. CDR3 residues: CSARESPRGNIQYF. In DNA, the CDR3 is TGCAGTGCTAGAGAGAGCCCCAGGGGAAACATTCAGTACTTC.